One sample yielded the 5 T cell receptor beta chains listed below, sequenced in a study of beta chain features in type 1 diabetes (dated by TCRdb to 2017 to 2018). Libraries came from the immunoSEQ multiplex PCR assay. The High Capacity cDNA Reverse Transcription Kit was used to reverse transcribe all of the isolated RNA, meaning that expressed TCRB transcripts were what got sequenced. TCRdb obtained this table from immuneACCESS and retained in-frame rearrangements with V and J assigned. These tables miss some clones; where compared with another copy, unresolved V genes account for less than half of the shortfall, and the remainder is unexplained. The sample profile shows hundreds of thousands of clones; approximately 13% of them were found once. Approximately 0.038% of the sample lies in the top ten. Sample: naive CD4+ T cells from blood. The sample's cell subset or site label is to be understood as: true naive CD4+ T cells. The receptors shown here come from a man aged 30 to 39 in good health.

This clone has only a few counts. The J gene is TRBJ2-2, the V gene TRBV9, with 7 positions matching TRBD1. CDR3 size: 15 residues. Germline V gives CDR1 SGDLS, CDR2 YYNGEE. V was pared by 4 bases and J by 0 bases, with 3 bases of the junction left unmatched. CDR3: CASSFGTANTGELFF. In nucleotides, the CDR3 is TGTGCCAGCAGCTTCGGGACAGCGAACACCGGGGAGCTGTTTTTT.

This clone has only a few counts. This chain connects TRBV13 to TRBJ1-2, with unresolved D. Germline CDR1 PRHDT, CDR2 FYEKMQ (reference sequence). The CDR3 spans 15 residues. The germline V and J ends were trimmed by 3 bases and 0 bases, with 11 bases remaining between them. CDR3 in DNA: TGTGCCAGCAGCTTGTTGTCAGGTTCTAACTATGGCTACACCTTC. Its translation: CASSLLSGSNYGYTF.

CDR3 region: CATRTGPAANEKLFF. The CDR3 DNA is TGTGCCACCAGAACAGGGCCTGCGGCTAATGAAAAACTGTTTTTT. The genes are TRBV15 and TRBJ1-4; D is perhaps TRBD1 (6 bases). V was shortened by 6 bases and J by 3 bases, with 14 bases between the two germline ends. Germline values: CDR1 LNHNV, CDR2 YYDKDF (reference sequence). CDR3 length equals 15 residues.

The chain recombines TRBV6-1 with TRBJ2-4; D possibly corresponds to TRBD1 (5 bases). Germline CDR1 and CDR2: MNHNS and SASEGT. V lost 6 bases to trimming and J lost 13 bases, with 16 bases between them. The CDR3 is 12 amino acids. CDR3 sequence: CASSSLDSRQYF. CDR3 in DNA: TGTGCCAGCAGCTCCCTCGACAGCCGGCAGTACTTC.

This sequence joins TRBV29-1 and TRBJ1-1; 7 bases are a match to TRBD1. Germline CDR1 SQVTM, CDR2 ANQGSEA. V dropped 7 bases and J dropped 0; count of bases not matched to a gene: 5. The CDR3 loop spans 13 amino acids. The CDR3 is CSGRTGLNTEAFF. The CDR3 DNA follows: TGCAGCGGGCGGACAGGTCTGAACACTGAAGCTTTCTTT.